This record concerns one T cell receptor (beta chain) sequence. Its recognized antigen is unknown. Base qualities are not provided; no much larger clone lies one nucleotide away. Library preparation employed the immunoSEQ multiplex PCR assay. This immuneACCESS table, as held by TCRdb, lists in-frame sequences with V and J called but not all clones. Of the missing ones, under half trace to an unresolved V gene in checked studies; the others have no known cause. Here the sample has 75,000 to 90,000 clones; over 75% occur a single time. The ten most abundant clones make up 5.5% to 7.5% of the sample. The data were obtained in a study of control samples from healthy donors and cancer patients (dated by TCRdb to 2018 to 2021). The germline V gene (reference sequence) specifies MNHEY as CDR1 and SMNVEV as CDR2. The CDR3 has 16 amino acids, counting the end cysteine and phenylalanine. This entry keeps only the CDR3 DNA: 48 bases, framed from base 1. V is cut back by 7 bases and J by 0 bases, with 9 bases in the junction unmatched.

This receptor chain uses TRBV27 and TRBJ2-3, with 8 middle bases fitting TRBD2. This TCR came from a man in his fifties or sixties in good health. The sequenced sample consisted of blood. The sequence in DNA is TGTGCCAGCACCCCTCTAGCGGGCCTTAGCACAGATACGCAGTATTTT. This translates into CASTPLAGLSTDTQYF.